This record looks at one T cell receptor (beta chain) sequence and its context. No fewer than 6 micrograms of total RNA were isolated from every sample. This CDR3 is built from 15 residues. Germline CDR1 MNHNS, CDR2 SASEGT. V lost 3 bases and J lost 0, with 11 bases in between. A second 7 to 11 cycle PCR used barcoded and J-beta primers. TCRdb reanalysed the 5' RACE reads using MiXCR and keeps one entry per CDR3 protein. Of around 710,000 distinct CDR3 sequences in the sample, roughly 43% were seen once. The data stem from a study of blood T cells in healthy people across ages. The chain uses TRBV6-1 and TRBJ1-2, with unresolved D. Sequenced input: blood. This TCR was sampled from an older woman in good health. CDR3 sequence: CASSDDVFPNYGYTF. CDR3 nucleotides: TGTGCCAGCAGTGATGACGTCTTCCCTAACTATGGCTACACCTTC.